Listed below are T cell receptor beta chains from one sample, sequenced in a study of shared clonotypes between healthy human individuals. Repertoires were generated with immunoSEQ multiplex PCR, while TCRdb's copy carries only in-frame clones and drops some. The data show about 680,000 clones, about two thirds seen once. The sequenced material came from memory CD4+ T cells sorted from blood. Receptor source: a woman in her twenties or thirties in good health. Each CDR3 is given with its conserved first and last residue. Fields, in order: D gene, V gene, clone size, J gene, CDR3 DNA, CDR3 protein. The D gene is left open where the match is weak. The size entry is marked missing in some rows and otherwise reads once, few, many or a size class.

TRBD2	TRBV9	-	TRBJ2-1	TGTGCCAGCAGCGTAGGTAGCGGGAGGCTGAATGAGCAGTTCTTC	CASSVGSGRLNEQFF
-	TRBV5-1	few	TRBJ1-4	TGCGCCAGCAGCTTACACCTCGACCTGTTTTTT	CASSLHLDLFF
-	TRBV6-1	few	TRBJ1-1	TGTGCCAGCAGTACCTGGGGAGGGCACACTGAAGCTTTCTTT	CASSTWGGHTEAFF
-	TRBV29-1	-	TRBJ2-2	TGCAGCGTTGTCAGCGGCACCGGGGAGCTGTTTTTT	CSVVSGTGELFF
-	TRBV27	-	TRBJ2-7	TGTGCCAGCAGTTTGAGTGGGGGTCGCAGTACCTCCTACGAGCAGTACTTC	CASSLSGGRSTSYEQYF
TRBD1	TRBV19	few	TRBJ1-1	TGTGCCAGTACCGACAGGGGTCGGAACACTGAAGCTTTCTTT	CASTDRGRNTEAFF
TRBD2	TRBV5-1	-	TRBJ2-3	TGCGCCAGCAGCGAGTTCGGCGGGAGGGCCATCTCAGATACGCAGTATTTT	CASSEFGGRAISDTQYF
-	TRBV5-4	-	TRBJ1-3	TGTGCCAGCAGCCTGGCTGGGACCGGGTTTACTGGAAACACCATATATTTT	CASSLAGTGFTGNTIYF
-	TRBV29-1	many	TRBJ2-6	TGCAGCGCCCTGGACGGCTCTGGGGCCAACGTCCTGACTTTC	CSALDGSGANVLTF
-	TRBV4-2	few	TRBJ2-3	TGTGCCAGCAGCCAAGCCCTAGATGGGGATGTAGATACGCAGTATTTT	CASSQALDGDVDTQYF
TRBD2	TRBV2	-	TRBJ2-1	TGTGCCAGCAGTGAAAGCGGGAGCCATTACAATGAGCAGTTCTTC	CASSESGSHYNEQFF
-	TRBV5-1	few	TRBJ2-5	TGCGCCAGCAGCTTGGGTACGCAGGGCTACGAGACCCAGTACTTC	CASSLGTQGYETQYF
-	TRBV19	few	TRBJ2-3	TGTGCCAGTAGAAAGGATCCCTCCGCTGGTACGCAGTATTTT	CASRKDPSAGTQYF
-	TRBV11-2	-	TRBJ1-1	TGTGCCAGCAGCTTAGGAGTGGCCAGACCGAACACTGAAGCTTTCTTT	CASSLGVARPNTEAFF
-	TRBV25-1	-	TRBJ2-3	TGTGCCAGCAGTGAATCCCCAGCCATCGACACAGATACGCAGTATTTT	CASSESPAIDTDTQYF
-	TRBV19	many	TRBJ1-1	TGTGCCAGTAGTATATACAACACTGAAGCTTTCTTT	CASSIYNTEAFF
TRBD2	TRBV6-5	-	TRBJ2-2	TGTGCCAGCAGTTACTCGAGCTGGCGGGGGGCCGGGGAGCTGTTTTTT	CASSYSSWRGAGELFF
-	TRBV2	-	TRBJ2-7	TGTGCCAGCAGTGGCTCCCTATTCTACGAGCAGTACTTC	CASSGSLFYEQYF
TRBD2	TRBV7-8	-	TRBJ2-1	TGTGCCAGCAGCTTAGGGGGGAGGGGCACGAGCTCCTACAATGAGCAGTTCTTC	CASSLGGRGTSSYNEQFF
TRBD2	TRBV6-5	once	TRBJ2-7	TGTGCCAGCAGTTACTCGACTAGCGGGACTCTCTACGAGCAGTACTTC	CASSYSTSGTLYEQYF
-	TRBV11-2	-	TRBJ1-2	TGTGCCAGCAGCCTAAACGCAGAATCTGCCTATGGCTACACCTTC	CASSLNAESAYGYTF
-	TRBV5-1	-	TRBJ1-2	TGCGCCAGCAGCTTGACCCCAGGGGTGGACGGCTACACCTTC	CASSLTPGVDGYTF
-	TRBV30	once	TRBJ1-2	TGTGCCTGGAGTACATCAGGGTATGGCTACACCTTC	CAWSTSGYGYTF
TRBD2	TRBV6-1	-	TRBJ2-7	TGTGCCAGCAGTGACACTAGCGGCCTCTACGAGCAGTACTTC	CASSDTSGLYEQYF
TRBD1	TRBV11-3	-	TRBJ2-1	TGTGCCAGCAGCTTAGCCGGGACAGGGCACAATGAGCAGTTCTTC	CASSLAGTGHNEQFF
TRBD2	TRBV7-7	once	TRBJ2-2	TGTGCCAGCAGTTCCCAACGGGGGGAGAACACCGGGGAGCTGTTTTTT	CASSSQRGENTGELFF
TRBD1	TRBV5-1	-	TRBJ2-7	TGCGCCAGCAGCTCCTCCGGGACAGGGGCCTACGAGCAGTACTTC	CASSSSGTGAYEQYF
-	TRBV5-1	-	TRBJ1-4	TGCGCCAGCAGCTTGGGAGGAGGTCCTAATGAAAAACTGTTTTTT	CASSLGGGPNEKLFF
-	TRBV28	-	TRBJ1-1	TGTGCCAGCAGTTTACTGGGGGGCACTGAAGCTTTCTTT	CASSLLGGTEAFF
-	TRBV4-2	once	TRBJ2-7	TGTGCCAGCAGCCAAGAACTTGTCGGGTACGAGCAGTACTTC	CASSQELVGYEQYF
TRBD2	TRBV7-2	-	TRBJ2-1	TGTGCCAGCAGCTTAAGTGTCCTAGCGGAAAACAATGAGCAGTTCTTC	CASSLSVLAENNEQFF
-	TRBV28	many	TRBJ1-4	TGTGCCAGCGGTTACCCTAATGAAAAACTGTTTTTT	CASGYPNEKLFF
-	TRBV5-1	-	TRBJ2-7	TGCGCCAGCAGCCTCCCCGGGACTGGGGACGAGCAGTACTTC	CASSLPGTGDEQYF
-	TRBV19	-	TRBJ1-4	TGTGCCAGTAGTATAAGTGGGCCTATCAACGAAAAACTGTTTTTT	CASSISGPINEKLFF
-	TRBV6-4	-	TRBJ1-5	TGTGCCAGCAGTGAAAGGCCGGGGGCCCGGCAGCCCCAGCATTTT	CASSERPGARQPQHF
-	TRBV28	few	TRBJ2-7	TGTGCCAGCAGTTTTTTGGACAGAGGATACGAGCAGTACTTC	CASSFLDRGYEQYF